Following are 26 T cell receptor beta chains from one sample sequenced in a study of T cell responses to AZD1222 COVID-19 vaccine. The protocol was immunoSEQ multiplex PCR, while the TCRdb copy is restricted to in-frame clones and leaves out a portion. The sample holds around 140,000 clones, about nine tenths seen once. The sample here was peripheral blood, taken on day 0 of AZD1222 vaccination. The receptors stem from an adult in good health.

This clone appeared a single time. The rearrangement uses TRBV7-3 and TRBJ2-2; the D gene is possibly TRBD2 (5 bases). The V and J ends lost 5 bases and 4 bases respectively, with 14 bases between them. Looked up from germline, CDR1 is SGHTA and CDR2 is FQGTGA. The CDR3 spans 15 residues. CDR3 amino acids: CASSLGLAGTGELFF. The DNA for the CDR3 is TGTGCCAGCAGCCTAGGTCTAGCTGGCACCGGGGAGCTGTTTTTT.

Only one count was recorded for this clone. V gene TRBV28 combines with J gene TRBJ1-6, with no clear D. The CDR3 runs to 15 residues. V was cut by 4 bases and J by 5 bases, with 12 bases left in between. Germline V gene sequence: CDR1 MDHEN, CDR2 SYDVKM. The CDR3 reads CASSYQADHNSPLHF. As DNA, the CDR3 is TGTGCCAGCAGTTACCAGGCAGATCATAATTCACCCCTCCACTTT.

The V call is TRBV7-9, the J call TRBJ2-2; 7 bases line up with TRBD1. The ends lost 5 bases at V and 7 bases at J; junction bases unmatched: 7. The CDR3 has 14 residues. CDR1 SEHNR and CDR2 FQNEAQ come from the germline V gene (reference sequence). The CDR3 bases are TGTGCCAGCAGCGTTGCCCGGGACAGCGGGGAGCTGTTTTTT. This gives the protein CASSVARDSGELFF.

This clone was seen a handful of times. The chain has TRBV5-4 and TRBJ1-5; D might be TRBD1 (6 bases). In germline, CDR1 is SGHNT, CDR2 YYREEE (reference sequence). Trimming took off 2 bases at V and 4 bases at J, with 10 bases between the two ends. The CDR3 loop spans 14 amino acids. The CDR3 spells CASSLQGNNQPQHF. The CDR3 nucleotides read TGTGCCAGCAGCTTACAGGGCAATAATCAGCCCCAGCATTTT.

A word on this clone: A read error may produce the germline difference seen at one junction end. The chain joins TRBV7-7 to TRBJ2-5; the D is unclear. Germline lookup yields CDR1 SSHAT and CDR2 FNYEAQ (reference sequence). The CDR3 sequence is 17 residues long. In DNA, the CDR3 is TGTGCTAGCAGCTTATTGATCGGGTTGACGGAACAAGAGACCCAGTACTTC. This codes for CASSLLIGLTEQETQYF.

This sequence joins TRBV11-2 and TRBJ2-3, with TRBD2 identical over 10 bases. This CDR3 comprises 15 residues. J was trimmed by 10 bases and V by 0 bases; bases with no gene match: 7. The germline V gene encodes CDR1 SGHAT and CDR2 FQNNGV. CDR3 bases: TGTGCCAGCAGCTTAGATGCAGCGGGGGGGTCTCCGCAGTATTTT. Translating gives CASSLDAAGGSPQYF.

This clone has just one count. The J gene is TRBJ1-1, the V gene TRBV11-2, with 8 nucleotides matching TRBD1. Germline trimming cut 2 bases from V and 10 bases from J; bases unmatched to any gene: 9. Germline V CDR1 and CDR2: SGHAT, FQNNGV. The CDR3 totals 14 residues. CDR3 amino acids: CASSLNPQGARAFF. CDR3 coding DNA: TGTGCCAGCAGCTTAAACCCTCAGGGGGCAAGAGCTTTCTTT.

This sequence joins TRBV6-2 or TRBV6-3 and TRBJ1-1; D is perhaps TRBD1 (6 bases). CDR3 length: 14 residues. The germline V gene encodes CDR1 MNHEY and CDR2 SVGEGT. Trimming left V 5 bases short and J 4 bases short, with 14 bases between. The CDR3 region has the DNA TGTGCCAGCAGTCGTCAGGGGAGGAGCACTGAAGCTTTCTTT. It yields the protein CASSRQGRSTEAFF.

This clone was seen only once. This chain uses TRBV4-2 with TRBJ1-2, with D unresolved. CDR3 size: 13 residues. V lost 0 bases and J 7 bases, leaving 9 bases between the germline ends. The germline CDR1 and CDR2 sequences are LGHNA and YNFKEQ. The DNA of the CDR3 is TGTGCCAGCAGCCAAGATTTGGCATTTGGCTACACCTTC. It is translated as CASSQDLAFGYTF.

This clone occurred once. This chain uses TRBV19 with TRBJ1-2; no clear D. This CDR3 comprises 15 residues. The V end was cut by 5 bases, the J end by 3 bases, with 16 bases between. The germline V gene has CDR1 LNHDA and CDR2 SQIVND (reference sequence). The CDR3 DNA is TGTGCCAGTAGTGGCCTAGGCCTGACTGACTATGGCTACACCTTC. Protein product: CASSGLGLTDYGYTF.

V and J are TRBV7-2 and TRBJ2-7, with 7 bases aligning to TRBD1. The CDR3 is made up of 14 amino acids. The J segment lost 6 bases and the V segment lost 5 bases, leaving 10 bases of the junction unmatched. In germline, CDR1 is SGHTA, CDR2 FQGNSA. The CDR3 is CASSQTTGSTEQYF. CDR3 nucleotide sequence: TGTGCCAGCAGCCAGACGACAGGGAGTACCGAGCAGTACTTC.

The chain uses TRBV10-3 and TRBJ2-4; D not resolved. The CDR3 sequence is 15 residues long. CDR1 and CDR2 from the germline V gene are ENHRY and SYGVKD. Trimming removed 5 bases from V and 0 bases from J, with 11 bases in between. Here the CDR3 DNA reads TGTGCCATCAGTAACGCGGCTCTAGCCAAAAACATTCAGTACTTC. It specifies CAISNAALAKNIQYF.

This rearrangement joins TRBV6-5 to TRBJ1-2, with 7 nucleotides matching TRBD1. Germline V gene data show CDR1 as MNHEY and CDR2 as SVGAGI. The J segment lost 5 bases and the V segment lost 6 bases, leaving 9 bases of the junction unmatched. The CDR3 runs 14 residues. This chain's CDR3 is CASSREDRAYGYTF. CDR3 bases: TGTGCCAGCAGCCGCGAAGACAGGGCATATGGCTACACCTTC.

The rearrangement links TRBV19 to TRBJ1-5; a weak D match, TRBD1 (5 bases). Trimming took 5 bases from V and 3 from J, leaving 20 bases between them. Germline-derived CDR1 and CDR2 are LNHDA and SQIVND (reference sequence). The CDR3 runs 17 residues. This CDR3 is CASSRRKTGTINQPQHF. The CDR3 coding sequence is TGTGCCAGTAGTCGACGTAAAACCGGGACGATCAATCAGCCCCAGCATTTT.

J is TRBJ2-1 and V is TRBV15; D might be TRBD1 (5 bases). This CDR3 has 15 amino acids. Germline V CDR1 and CDR2: LNHNV, YYDKDF (reference sequence). The V and J ends lost 0 bases and 0 bases respectively, with 6 bases between them. Here the CDR3 reads CATSRDQGSYNEQFF. The CDR3 DNA is TGTGCCACCAGCAGAGATCAGGGCTCCTACAATGAGCAGTTCTTC.

The gene calls are TRBV11-2 and TRBJ1-5; no reliable D call. Trimming cost V 0 bases and J 4 bases, with 4 bases left between them. Germline CDR1 reads SGHAT; CDR2 reads FQNNGV. The length of the CDR3 is 13 residues. The CDR3 DNA sequence: TGTGCCAGCAGCTTAGAGTTGAATCAGCCCCAGCATTTT. Translation gives CASSLELNQPQHF.

The sample holds one count of this clone. The chain employs TRBV7-2 and TRBJ2-7; the D gene is possibly TRBD2 (6 bases). CDR1 and CDR2 from the germline V gene are SGHTA and FQGNSA. The V end lost 3 bases, the J end lost 1 base, and 7 bases lay between the germline ends. The CDR3 contains 13 residues. Here the CDR3 reads CASSFSGSYEQYF. The CDR3 DNA is TGTGCCAGCAGCTTTAGCGGTTCCTACGAGCAGTACTTC.

This chain uses TRBV12-3 or TRBV12-4 with TRBJ1-4; 8 bases agree with TRBD1. The CDR3 spans 13 residues. Germline trimming cut 2 bases from V and 12 bases from J; bases unmatched to any gene: 5. CDR3 residues: CASSLIGQGQLFF. The CDR3 coding sequence is TGTGCCAGCAGTTTAATAGGACAGGGACAACTGTTTTTT.

The V gene is TRBV19, the J gene TRBJ2-1; no clear D gene. The germline V gene has CDR1 LNHDA and CDR2 SQIVND (reference sequence). The CDR3 runs to 12 residues. V was trimmed by 8 bases and J by 4 bases, leaving 9 bases between them. The chain's CDR3 is CASGVGYNEQFF. The DNA of the CDR3 is TGTGCCAGTGGGGTTGGGTACAATGAGCAGTTCTTC.

The chain joins TRBV6-5 to TRBJ1-6, with D unresolved. This CDR3 region has 14 residues. Germline CDR1 reads MNHEY; CDR2 reads SVGAGI. Trimming pared 7 bases from V and 7 bases from J, leaving 14 bases between. CDR3 nucleotide sequence: TGTGCCAGCAATCAACCGGGCCCGAATTCACCCCTCCACTTT. Its protein is CASNQPGPNSPLHF.

This rearrangement joins TRBV29-1 to TRBJ1-2; the D is unclear. V dropped 3 bases and J dropped 2 bases, with 7 bases sitting between them. Germline CDR1 is SQVTM and CDR2 is ANQGSEA. This CDR3 is built from 12 residues. For the CDR3, the DNA is TGCAGCGTTGATCGGTTCAACTATGGCTACACCTTC. This encodes CSVDRFNYGYTF.

The chain employs TRBV24-1 and TRBJ2-2, with 9 positions matching TRBD1. The CDR3 sequence is 15 residues long. From germline, CDR1 is KGHDR and CDR2 SFDVKD. The V and J ends lost 4 bases and 6 bases, in that order; junction bases with no gene match: 5. CDR3 protein: CATSDLTGGSGELFF. The CDR3 bases are TGTGCCACCAGTGACCTCACAGGGGGCTCCGGGGAGCTGTTTTTT.

The CDR3 DNA reads TGTGCCAGCAGGGAGGGTCTTGTCAATCAGCCCCAGCATTTT. Translation: CASREGLVNQPQHF. The rearrangement links TRBV6-5 to TRBJ1-5, with D uncertain. The CDR3 sequence is 14 residues long. In germline, CDR1 is MNHEY, CDR2 SVGAGI. Trimming took off 6 bases at V and 3 bases at J, with 12 bases between the two ends.

This clone has at least ten counts. The genes are TRBV9 and TRBJ1-6, with 7 positions matching TRBD1. CDR1 SGDLS and CDR2 YYNGEE come from the germline V gene. The CDR3 runs 15 residues. V was clipped by 4 bases and J by 9 bases; unmatched bases: 10. CDR3 DNA: TGTGCCAGCAGCCTTACCCGGGACAGCCCTTCACCCCTCCACTTT. The encoded protein is CASSLTRDSPSPLHF.

The rearrangement links TRBV2 to TRBJ1-6; TRBD1 matches 9 bases. The CDR3 sequence is 14 residues long. The germline V gene has CDR1 SNHLY and CDR2 FYNNEI. V shed 6 bases, J shed 9 bases, and the junction held 6 bases outside the gene matches. For the CDR3, the DNA is TGTGCCAGCAGGTCCGGGACAGGGATTTCACCCCTCCACTTT. Translation: CASRSGTGISPLHF.

The genes are TRBV29-1 and TRBJ2-6; D is unresolved. In germline, CDR1 is SQVTM, CDR2 ANQGSEA. V gave up 4 bases and J gave up 0 bases, with 13 bases separating them. CDR3 length equals 16 residues. CDR3 sequence (DNA): TGCAGCGTTGCGGTCGGCAAGAGCTCTGGGGCCAACGTCCTGACTTTC. This encodes CSVAVGKSSGANVLTF.